These 19 T cell receptor beta chains came from one sample sequenced in a study of blood T cell repertoires in COVID-19. The assay was immunoSEQ multiplex PCR, and TCRdb's table has in-frame clones only and misses some. This sample yields 60,000 to 80,000 clones, of which around 89% are seen a single time; 6% to 7% belongs to the top ten. Input material: peripheral blood. These receptors were obtained from a woman between 70 and 85 years old with acute or convalescent COVID-19.

This chain uses TRBV12-3 or TRBV12-4 with TRBJ1-1, with D uncertain. The CDR3 extends over 12 amino acids. Trimming shortened V by 4 bases and J by 6 bases, and 9 bases separated the two germline ends. This chain's CDR3 is CASSSRGAEAFF. The CDR3 coding sequence is TGTGCCAGCAGTTCCCGAGGAGCTGAAGCTTTCTTT.

The V and J genes are TRBV19 and TRBJ1-2; D is ambiguous. V lost 6 bases to trimming and J lost 2 bases, with 16 bases between them. Germline loops: CDR1 LNHDA, CDR2 SQIVND (reference sequence). The CDR3 loop spans 15 amino acids. The DNA for the CDR3 is TGTGCCAGTAGCTCAAAAGTGGGAGGGAACTATGGCTACACCTTC. It specifies CASSSKVGGNYGYTF.

The chain carries TRBV29-1 and TRBJ2-7, with TRBD1 as a possible D gene (6 bases). Per germline, CDR1 SQVTM and CDR2 ANQGSEA. This CDR3 has 14 residues. The germline V and J ends were trimmed by 1 base and 1 base, with 11 bases remaining between them. In DNA form, the CDR3 reads TGCAGCGTTGAAGGGGGCAGGGGTTCCTACGAGCAGTACTTC. Residues: CSVEGGRGSYEQYF.

This chain joins TRBV24-1 and TRBJ1-5; 11 positions match TRBD1. V lost 4 bases and J lost 2; bases outside the gene matches: 6. Germline CDR1 and CDR2: KGHDR and SFDVKD. The length of the CDR3 is 17 residues. CDR3 sequence (DNA): TGTGCCACCAGTGACTCCGGGACAGGGGGTCGCAATCAGCCCCAGCATTTT. It translates to CATSDSGTGGRNQPQHF.

J is TRBJ2-2 and V is TRBV27; 12 bases map to TRBD2. CDR3 size: 16 residues. Looked up from germline, CDR1 is MNHEY and CDR2 is SMNVEV (reference sequence). V lost 6 bases and J lost 4; bases outside the gene matches: 6. The CDR3 bases are TGTGCCAGCAGCTTCCGACTAGCGGGAGCCACCGGGGAGCTGTTTTTT. It encodes CASSFRLAGATGELFF.

The chain couples TRBV28 to TRBJ1-2; 7 nucleotides line up with TRBD1. This CDR3 is built from 15 residues. The V gene's germline CDR1 is MDHEN and CDR2 SYDVKM. J was trimmed by 4 bases and V by 5 bases; bases with no gene match: 10. The CDR3 DNA is TGTGCCAGCAGTCCCCTAGGGACAGAAACCTATGGCTACACCTTC. Protein: CASSPLGTETYGYTF.

This chain links TRBV5-1 with TRBJ1-1; D not resolved. Trimming stripped 2 bases from V and 1 base from J, with 6 bases between. The CDR3 runs 13 residues. Germline V gene lookup returns CDR1 SGHRS and CDR2 YFSETQ. The CDR3 spells CASSLTGNTEAFF. The CDR3 DNA sequence: TGCGCCAGCAGCTTAACGGGGAACACTGAAGCTTTCTTT.

This clone was observed a single time. The chain employs TRBV7-2 and TRBJ2-3; 11 nucleotides line up with TRBD2. This CDR3 comprises 15 residues. V was clipped by 5 bases and J by 3 bases; unmatched bases: 4. Germline CDR1 SGHTA, CDR2 FQGNSA. CDR3 residues: CASSITSGRTDTQYF. The CDR3 coding sequence is TGTGCCAGCAGCATAACTAGCGGGAGAACAGATACGCAGTATTTT.

This rearrangement joins TRBV7-2 to TRBJ1-1; 9 nucleotides agree with TRBD1. The V segment lost 7 bases and the J segment 1 base; nucleotides outside the gene matches: 4. Germline V gives CDR1 SGHTA, CDR2 FQGNSA. CDR3 size: 14 residues. CDR3 sequence: CASTHRGRNTEAFF. CDR3 nucleotide sequence: TGTGCCAGCACCCACAGGGGGCGGAACACTGAAGCTTTCTTT.

The chain uses TRBV6-5 and TRBJ1-5; D is perhaps TRBD1 (5 bases). This CDR3 has 15 residues. Germline V gene data show CDR1 as MNHEY and CDR2 as SVGAGI. The V end was cut by 2 bases, the J end by 4 bases, with 12 bases between. CDR3 bases: TGTGCCAGCAGTTACGCGGGCGGGGCGAATCAGCCCCAGCATTTT. Encoded protein: CASSYAGGANQPQHF.

The gene calls are TRBV18 and TRBJ2-1; 11 nucleotides align to TRBD2. The CDR3 has 16 amino acids. The trim removed 4 bases at V and 7 bases at J, leaving 9 bases unmatched. CDR1 and CDR2 (germline): KGHSH, LQKENI. The CDR3 loop is CASSLRLAGSTNEQFF. The CDR3 nucleotides are TGTGCCAGCTCACTCAGACTAGCGGGATCCACTAATGAGCAGTTCTTC.

The chain links TRBV30 to TRBJ1-3; TRBD1 is a possible D gene (5 bases). V lost 0 bases to trimming and J lost 0 bases, with 18 bases between them. This CDR3 is 18 amino acids long. The germline gives CDR1 GTSNPN, CDR2 SVGIG (reference sequence). CDR3 DNA sequence: TGTGCCTGGAGTGTAGGCGACAGAGGCCTTCTCTCTGGAAACACCATATATTTT. This sequence encodes CAWSVGDRGLLSGNTIYF.

The sample holds one count of this clone. The CDR3, as DNA: TGTGCCAGCAGTTTAGCAGAAAAACTGTTTTTT. Translated, it gives CASSLAEKLFF. The chain has TRBV2 and TRBJ1-4; D is unclear. Trimming took off 5 bases at V and 8 bases at J, with 6 bases between the two ends. CDR3 size: 11 residues. Germline CDR1 SNHLY, CDR2 FYNNEI.

V gene TRBV18 combines with J gene TRBJ1-3, with D hard to call. The V gene lost 3 bases and the J gene lost 4 bases, with 13 bases spanning the gap. Germline V gene sequence: CDR1 KGHSH, CDR2 LQKENI. The CDR3 extends over 15 amino acids. The CDR3 coding sequence is TGTGCCAGCTCACCCAACGAGGTACCCGGAAACACCATATATTTT. Translated: CASSPNEVPGNTIYF.

The chain links TRBV27 to TRBJ1-2; possibly TRBD1 for D (6 bases). The CDR3 contains 13 residues. V was trimmed by 7 bases and J by 8 bases, leaving 17 bases between them. The germline V gene encodes CDR1 MNHEY and CDR2 SMNVEV (reference sequence). Here the CDR3 DNA reads TGTGCCAGCATGAGGAAGGGGGTAGACGGCTACACCTTC. Translated, it gives CASMRKGVDGYTF.

This clone was detected only a few times. CDR3 region: CASSPDSGGPSYEQYF. CDR3 in DNA: TGTGCCAGCAGCCCTGACAGCGGGGGCCCCTCCTACGAGCAGTACTTC. The gene calls are TRBV7-2 and TRBJ2-7; 8 nucleotides agree with TRBD2. The CDR3 is made up of 16 amino acids. Trimming took 5 bases from V and 0 from J; bases not matched to a gene: 9. Germline CDR1 reads SGHTA; CDR2 reads FQGNSA. The whole variable domain, filled in from reference TRBV7-2 and TRBJ2-7, reads GAGVSQSPSNKVTEKGKDVELRCDPISGHTALYWYRQSLGQGLEFLIYFQGNSAPDKSGLPSDRFSAERTGGSVSTLTIQRTQQEDSAVYLCASSPDSGGPSYEQYFGPGTRLTVT.

V and J are TRBV6-2 or TRBV6-3 and TRBJ1-1, with 7 bases aligning to TRBD1. The CDR3 length is 14 residues. Germline CDR1 reads MNHEY; CDR2 reads SVGEGT. V was pared by 5 bases and J by 2 bases, with 5 bases of the junction left unmatched. CDR3 bases: TGTGCCAGCAGTCGTACAGGGGAAAACACTGAAGCTTTCTTT. It yields the protein CASSRTGENTEAFF.

V is TRBV29-1 and J is TRBJ1-4; no clear D gene. The germline V and J ends were trimmed by 7 bases and 8 bases, with 11 bases remaining between them. The CDR3 is 11 amino acids. From germline, CDR1 is SQVTM and CDR2 ANQGSEA. The CDR3 sequence is CSGGEEEKLFF. The CDR3 DNA sequence: TGCAGCGGCGGGGAGGAGGAAAAACTGTTTTTT.

The J gene is TRBJ2-2, the V gene TRBV19; D unresolved. V shed 3 bases and J shed 5 bases, with 4 bases lying between them. There are 12 residues in the CDR3. Germline V gene lookup returns CDR1 LNHDA and CDR2 SQIVND (reference sequence). The CDR3 nucleotides read TGTGCCAGTAGTATCGGGACCGGGGAGCTGTTTTTT. It encodes CASSIGTGELFF. Filled out from reference TRBV19 and TRBJ2-2, the complete variable domain reads DGGITQSPKYLFRKEGQNVTLSCEQNLNHDAMYWYRQDPGQGLRLIYYSQIVNDFQKGDIAEGYSVSREKKESFPLTVTSAQKNPTAFYLCASSIGTGELFFGEGSRLTVL.